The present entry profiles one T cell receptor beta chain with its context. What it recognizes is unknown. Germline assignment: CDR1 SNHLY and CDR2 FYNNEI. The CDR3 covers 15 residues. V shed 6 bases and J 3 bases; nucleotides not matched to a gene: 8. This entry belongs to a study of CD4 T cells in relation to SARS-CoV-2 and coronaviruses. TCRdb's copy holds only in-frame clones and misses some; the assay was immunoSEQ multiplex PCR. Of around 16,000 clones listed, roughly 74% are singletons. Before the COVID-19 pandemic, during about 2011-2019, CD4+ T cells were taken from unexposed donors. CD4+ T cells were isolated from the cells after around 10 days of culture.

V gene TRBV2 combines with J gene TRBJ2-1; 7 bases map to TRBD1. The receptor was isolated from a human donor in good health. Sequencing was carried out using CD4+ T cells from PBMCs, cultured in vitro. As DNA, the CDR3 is TGTGCCAGCAGGGGAGATGGACAGGACTACAATGAGCAGTTCTTC. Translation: CASRGDGQDYNEQFF.